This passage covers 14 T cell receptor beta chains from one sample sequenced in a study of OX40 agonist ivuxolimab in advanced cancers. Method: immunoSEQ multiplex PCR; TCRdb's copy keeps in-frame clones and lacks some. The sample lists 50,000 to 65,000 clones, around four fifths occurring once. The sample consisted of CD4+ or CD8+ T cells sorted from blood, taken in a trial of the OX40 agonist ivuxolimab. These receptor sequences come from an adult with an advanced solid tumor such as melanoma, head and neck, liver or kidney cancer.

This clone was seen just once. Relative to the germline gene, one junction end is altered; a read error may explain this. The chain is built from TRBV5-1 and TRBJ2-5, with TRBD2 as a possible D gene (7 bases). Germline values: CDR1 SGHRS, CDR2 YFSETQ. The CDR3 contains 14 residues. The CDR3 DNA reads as TGCGCCAGCAGCTTCGAGGGGGGGCAAGGGACCCAGTACTTC. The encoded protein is CASSFEGGQGTQYF.

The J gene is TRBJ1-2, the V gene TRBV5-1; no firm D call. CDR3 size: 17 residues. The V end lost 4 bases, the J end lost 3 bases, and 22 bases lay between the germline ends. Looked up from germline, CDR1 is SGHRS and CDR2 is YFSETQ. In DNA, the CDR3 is TGCGCCAGCAGCGCCGCCTCCGGGTCGTCAAGGGACTATGGCTACACCTTC. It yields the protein CASSAASGSSRDYGYTF.

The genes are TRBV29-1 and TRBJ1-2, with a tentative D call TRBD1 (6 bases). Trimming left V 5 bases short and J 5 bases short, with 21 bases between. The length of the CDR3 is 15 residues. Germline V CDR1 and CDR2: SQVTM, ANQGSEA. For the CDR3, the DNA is TGCAGCGTTTCCTTATCGACAGGCGGGGTATATGGCTACACCTTC. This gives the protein CSVSLSTGGVYGYTF.

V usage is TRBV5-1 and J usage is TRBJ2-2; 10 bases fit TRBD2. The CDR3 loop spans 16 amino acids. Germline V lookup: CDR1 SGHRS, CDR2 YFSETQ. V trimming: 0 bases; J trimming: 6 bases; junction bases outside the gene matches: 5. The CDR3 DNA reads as TGCGCCAGCAGCTTGGAACTAGCGGGGACAGCCGGGGAGCTGTTTTTT. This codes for CASSLELAGTAGELFF.

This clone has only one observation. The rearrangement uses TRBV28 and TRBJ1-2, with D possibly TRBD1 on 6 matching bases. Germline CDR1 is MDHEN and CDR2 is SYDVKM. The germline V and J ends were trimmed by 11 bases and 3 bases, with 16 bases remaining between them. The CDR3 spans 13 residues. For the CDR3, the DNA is TGTGCCTTATGGCGGGGGGCGGACTATGGCTACACCTTC. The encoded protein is CALWRGADYGYTF.

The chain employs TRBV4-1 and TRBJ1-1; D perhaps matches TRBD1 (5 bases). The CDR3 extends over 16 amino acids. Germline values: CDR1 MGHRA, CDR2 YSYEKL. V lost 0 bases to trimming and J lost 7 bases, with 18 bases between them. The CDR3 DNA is TGCGCCAGCAGCCAAGACCCCCCGGGGCCACAGAATGAAGCTTTCTTT. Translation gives CASSQDPPGPQNEAFF.

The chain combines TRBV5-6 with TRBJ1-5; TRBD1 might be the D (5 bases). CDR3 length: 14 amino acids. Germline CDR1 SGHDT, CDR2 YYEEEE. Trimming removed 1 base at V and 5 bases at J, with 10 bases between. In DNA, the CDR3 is TGTGCCAGCAGCTTGAGGCAGGGTGATCAGCCCCAGCATTTT. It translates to CASSLRQGDQPQHF.

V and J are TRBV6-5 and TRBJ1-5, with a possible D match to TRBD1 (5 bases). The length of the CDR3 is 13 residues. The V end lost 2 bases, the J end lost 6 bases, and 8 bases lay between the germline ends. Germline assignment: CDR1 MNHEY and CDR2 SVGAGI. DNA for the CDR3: TGTGCCAGCAGTTACCGGAGGGGTCAGCCCCAGCATTTT. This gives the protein CASSYRRGQPQHF.

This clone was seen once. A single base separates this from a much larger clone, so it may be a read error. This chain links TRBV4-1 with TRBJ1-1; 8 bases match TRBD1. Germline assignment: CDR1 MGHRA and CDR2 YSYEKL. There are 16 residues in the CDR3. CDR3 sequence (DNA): TGCGCCGGCAGCCGTCCACGGACAGGGCGGGACACTGAAGCTTTCTTT. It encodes CAGSRPRTGRDTEAFF.

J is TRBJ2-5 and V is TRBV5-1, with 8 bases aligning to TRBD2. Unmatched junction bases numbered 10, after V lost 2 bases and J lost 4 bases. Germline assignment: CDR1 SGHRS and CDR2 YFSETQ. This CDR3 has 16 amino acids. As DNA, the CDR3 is TGCGCCAGCAGCTTAAAGACGGGGGGGCCGGTAGAGACCCAGTACTTC. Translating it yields CASSLKTGGPVETQYF.

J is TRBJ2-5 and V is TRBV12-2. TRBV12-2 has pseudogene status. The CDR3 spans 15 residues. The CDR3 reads CASRLVVGNRETQYF. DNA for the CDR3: TGTGCAAGTCGCTTAGTTGTGGGTAATCGGGAGACCCAGTACTTC.

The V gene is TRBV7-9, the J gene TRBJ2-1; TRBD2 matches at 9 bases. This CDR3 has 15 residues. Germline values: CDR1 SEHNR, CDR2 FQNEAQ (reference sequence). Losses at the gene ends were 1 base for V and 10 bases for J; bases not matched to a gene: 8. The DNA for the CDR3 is TGTGCCAGCAGCTTAGTGCGGGGGGGAGAGGGAGAGCAGTTCTTC. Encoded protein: CASSLVRGGEGEQFF.

CDR3 DNA sequence: TGTGCCAGCAGCAAAGCGGGGGGTACTACAGATACGCAGTATTTT. Protein: CASSKAGGTTDTQYF. The V and J genes are TRBV11-3 and TRBJ2-3, with TRBD2 matching 9 bases. Germline CDR1 is SGHNT and CDR2 is YENEEA. The trim removed 5 bases at V and 3 bases at J, leaving 6 bases unmatched. The CDR3 length is 15 residues.

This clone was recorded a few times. The CDR3 loop reads CASQGTSGVRELFF. Written as DNA, the CDR3 is TGCGCCAGCCAAGGGACAAGCGGGGTCCGGGAGCTGTTTTTT. The chain carries TRBV5-1 and TRBJ2-2, with TRBD2 as a possible D gene (7 bases). The length of the CDR3 is 14 residues. V lost 7 bases and J 9 bases, leaving 19 bases between the germline ends. Germline values: CDR1 SGHRS, CDR2 YFSETQ.